What follows are 18 T cell receptor beta chains derived from one specimen sequenced in a study of metastatic and nonmetastatic thyroid tumors. There were no patients who had received any treatment before thyroid surgery. TCRdb re-clonotyped the PCR reads through MiXCR. The sample contains 21,000 or so clones, 20% to 25% of which appear only once. Sequencing was done on a sample of tumor tissue. The source of these receptors is a female donor with papillary thyroid cancer or a benign thyroid nodule (not recorded which). Some clones in this sample may be carry-over from other donors' samples.

The chain carries TRBV11-2 and TRBJ2-1, with D possibly being TRBD2 (5 bases). The CDR3 sequence is 15 residues long. Trimming stripped 1 base from V and 8 bases from J, with 15 bases between. CDR1 and CDR2 (germline): SGHAT, FQNNGV. The chain's CDR3 is CASSLGLSGMDEQFF. In DNA form, the CDR3 reads TGTGCCAGCAGCTTAGGACTATCAGGTATGGATGAGCAGTTCTTC. Combining the CDR3 with reference TRBV11-2 and TRBJ2-1 gives the whole variable domain EAGVAQSPRYKIIEKRQSVAFWCNPISGHATLYWYQQILGQGPKLLIQFQNNGVVDDSQLPKDRFSAERLKGVDSTLKIQPAKLEDSAVYLCASSLGLSGMDEQFFGPGTRLTVL.

In this sample, this clone turned up many times. The chain employs TRBV6-2 or TRBV6-3 and TRBJ1-1; perhaps TRBD1 as D (5 bases). The CDR3 is 15 amino acids. CDR1 MNHEY and CDR2 SVGEGT come from the germline V gene. Between the trimmed V and J ends, which lost 5 bases and 1 base, there was a span of 14 bases. The CDR3 DNA follows: TGTGCCAGCAGTACGGGGGATTTCGGGAACACTGAAGCTTTCTTT. It is translated as CASSTGDFGNTEAFF.

This clone is labeled as medium-sized. This chain links TRBV7-9 with TRBJ1-2; 10 bases match TRBD1. Germline V gives CDR1 SEHNR, CDR2 FQNEAQ (reference sequence). V gave up 1 base and J gave up 4 bases; unmatched junction bases: 0. The CDR3 is made up of 14 amino acids. The CDR3 DNA reads as TGTGCCAGCAGCTTAGGGACAGGGGGCTATGGCTACACCTTC. This codes for CASSLGTGGYGYTF.

This clone was picked up many times. V is TRBV20-1 and J is TRBJ2-7; D perhaps matches TRBD1 (6 bases). The CDR3 is 15 residues long. Trimming took 6 bases from V and 3 from J, leaving 21 bases between them. The germline V gene has CDR1 DFQATT and CDR2 SNEGSKA (reference sequence). The CDR3 sequence is CSADGTQGHNYEQYF. CDR3 nucleotide sequence: TGCAGTGCCGACGGGACCCAGGGACACAACTACGAGCAGTACTTC.

This clone was picked up many times. Other DNA variants within this sample encode the same CDR3. In nucleotides, the CDR3 is TGTGCCAGCAGCTTGAGAAGAGTTGGTGGGGACACTGAAGCTTTCTTT. This translates into CASSLRRVGGDTEAFF. V usage is TRBV5-4 and J usage is TRBJ1-1, with no clear D. CDR1 and CDR2 (germline): SGHNT, YYREEE (reference sequence). The length of the CDR3 is 16 residues. V was shortened by 1 base and J by 3 bases, with 16 bases between the two germline ends.

In its sample, this clone was seen a few times. This CDR3 is also generated by other DNA sequences in the sample. The genes are TRBV20-1 and TRBJ2-1; 13 bases align to TRBD2. CDR1 and CDR2 from the germline V gene are DFQATT and SNEGSKA (reference sequence). The ends lost 5 bases at V and 2 bases at J; junction bases unmatched: 6. CDR3 length: 16 amino acids. The CDR3 here is CSAGGLAGDPYNEQFF. CDR3 DNA sequence: TGCAGTGCTGGCGGACTAGCGGGAGACCCCTACAATGAGCAGTTCTTC.

The V and J genes are TRBV4-2 and TRBJ1-3; 8 bases are a match to TRBD1. With V trimmed by 0 bases and J by 4 bases, 2 bases remained unmatched. From germline, CDR1 is LGHNA and CDR2 YNFKEQ. The CDR3 runs to 15 residues. The CDR3 DNA is TGTGCCAGCAGCCAAGAGGACAGGGCGGGAAACACCATATATTTT. Protein: CASSQEDRAGNTIYF.

This clone was recorded a few times. Mismatch with germline at one junction end may stem from a read error. The gene calls are TRBV24-1 and TRBJ2-3, with 7 bases identical to TRBD1. Germline V lookup: CDR1 KGHDR, CDR2 SFDVKD. The CDR3 covers 15 residues. The CDR3 DNA reads TGTGCCACCCGGCCCCGAGGGGACAGCACAGGTACGCAGTATTTT. The encoded protein is CATRPRGDSTGTQYF.

This rearrangement joins TRBV13 to TRBJ2-7; weak D call: TRBD1 (6 bases). The germline V gene has CDR1 PRHDT and CDR2 FYEKMQ (reference sequence). This CDR3 has 15 residues. Trimming took off 5 bases at V and 0 bases at J, with 14 bases between the two ends. Here the CDR3 reads CASSLTRGGSYEQYF. As DNA, the CDR3 is TGTGCCAGCAGCCTCACCAGAGGGGGCTCCTACGAGCAGTACTTC.

By share, this clone ranks as medium-sized. The genes are TRBV19 and TRBJ1-5, with D possibly matching TRBD1 (5 bases). Germline V lookup: CDR1 LNHDA, CDR2 SQIVND (reference sequence). Trimming left V 4 bases short and J 3 bases short, with 10 bases between. This CDR3 is built from 14 residues. This CDR3 is CASSTGDANQPQHF. CDR3 bases: TGTGCCAGTAGTACCGGGGACGCCAATCAGCCCCAGCATTTT.

This clone was seen at least ten times. The CDR3 DNA is TGCGCCAGCAGCCAAGTTAGGACAGGGAGCAATCAGCCCCAGCATTTT. Translating gives CASSQVRTGSNQPQHF. V usage is TRBV4-1 and J usage is TRBJ1-5; TRBD1 aligns across 8 bases. V was clipped by 1 base and J by 1 base; unmatched bases: 3. There are 16 residues in the CDR3. From germline, CDR1 is MGHRA and CDR2 YSYEKL.

The sample holds many counts of this clone. A read error is possible here, since a much larger clone lies one base away. Within the sample, other DNA sequences also encode this same CDR3. The V gene is TRBV5-8, the J gene TRBJ2-6; D perhaps matches TRBD2 (5 bases). Per germline, CDR1 SGHTS and CDR2 YDEGEE. The CDR3 has 13 amino acids. This CDR3 is CASSLGEANVPTF. The CDR3 nucleotides read TGCGCCAGCAGCTTGGGAGAGGCCAACGTCCCGACTTTC.

CDR3 sequence reads: CASIDPGLAGVDEQFF. The CDR3 nucleotides read TGTGCCAGCATCGACCCGGGACTAGCGGGAGTCGATGAGCAGTTCTTC. The rearrangement uses TRBV6-2 or TRBV6-3 and TRBJ2-1, with TRBD2 matching 14 bases. J lost 8 bases, V lost 7 bases, and 10 bases had no gene match. CDR3 length: 16 residues. Looked up from germline, CDR1 is MNHEY and CDR2 is SVGEGT.

This clone was observed many times. This chain joins TRBV6-1 and TRBJ1-2; D not resolved. Per germline, CDR1 MNHNS and CDR2 SASEGT. V shed 7 bases and J shed 5 bases, with 14 bases lying between them. The CDR3 is made up of 13 amino acids. CDR3 DNA sequence: TGTGCCAGCACGCCCGGAGCGTGGTATGGCTACACCTTC. Translating it yields CASTPGAWYGYTF.

This clone was picked up a small number of times. The chain uses TRBV5-1 and TRBJ2-7; 8 nucleotides match TRBD2. This CDR3 has 15 amino acids. CDR1 and CDR2 from the germline V gene are SGHRS and YFSETQ. The V and J ends lost 1 base and 5 bases, in that order; junction bases with no gene match: 8. CDR3 amino acids: CASSLYPAGANEQYF. CDR3 DNA: TGCGCCAGCAGCTTGTATCCAGCGGGAGCGAACGAGCAGTACTTC.

This chain uses TRBV20-1 with TRBJ2-7; 10 positions agree with TRBD2. CDR1 and CDR2 (germline): DFQATT, SNEGSKA (reference sequence). Unmatched junction bases numbered 7, after V lost 1 base and J lost 1 base. CDR3 length equals 16 residues. In nucleotides, the CDR3 is TGCAGTGCTAGAGCCCTACTAGCGGGAATATCCTACGAGCAGTACTTC. As protein: CSARALLAGISYEQYF.

Sample share makes this clone medium-sized (0.01 to 0.1%). The J gene is TRBJ2-2, the V gene TRBV30, with a possible D match to TRBD1 (6 bases). The germline gives CDR1 GTSNPN, CDR2 SVGIG (reference sequence). Trimming removed 0 bases from V and 7 bases from J, with 18 bases in between. The CDR3 covers 16 residues. CDR3 nucleotide sequence: TGTGCCTGGAGTGTATCCCCAAACAGGGCTCACGGGGAGCTGTTTTTT. This gives the protein CAWSVSPNRAHGELFF.

This chain joins TRBV11-1 and TRBJ2-3; 7 nucleotides match TRBD2. V was pared by 5 bases and J by 0 bases, with 8 bases of the junction left unmatched. From germline, CDR1 is SGHAT and CDR2 FQDESV (reference sequence). The CDR3 has 16 residues. CDR3 in amino acids: CASSLSISGSTDTQYF. CDR3 bases: TGTGCCAGCAGCCTTAGTATTAGCGGGAGCACAGATACGCAGTATTTT. The entire variable domain, with the rest obtained from reference TRBV11-1 and TRBJ2-3, is as follows: EAEVAQSPRYKITEKSQAVAFWCDPISGHATLYWYRQILGQGPELLVQFQDESVVDDSQLPKDRFSAERLKGVDSTLKIQPAELGDSAMYLCASSLSISGSTDTQYFGPGTRLTVL.